Given below is one T cell receptor (beta chain) in context. The target antigen is unknown. Generated by immunoSEQ multiplex PCR, the TCRdb table keeps only in-frame clones and is missing some. The sample has just over 95,000 clones; roughly nine tenths are singletons. This entry comes from a study of T cell responses to AZD1222 COVID-19 vaccine. Findings and limits, study-wide: Across spike, vaccine-associated CD4 TCRs were found, dominant at 160-218 and 743-854. Nearly half of spike-specific TCRs reportedly target unmutated variant regions. Baseline seropositives among AZD1222 recipients totaled only 5 to 7.

The CDR3 length is 17 residues. V lost 5 bases, J lost 4 bases, and 21 bases lay in between. Germline CDR1 MNHNY, CDR2 SVGAGI (reference sequence). This TCR derives from an adult in good health. This specimen was peripheral blood, taken on day 0 of AZD1222 vaccination. The rearrangement joins TRBV6-6 to TRBJ1-5; tentative D call: TRBD1 (5 bases). The CDR3 nucleotides are TGTGCCAGCAGTCCTCTAGGCGAGGGGATGGGAAATCAGCCCCAGCATTTT. Amino acid sequence: CASSPLGEGMGNQPQHF.